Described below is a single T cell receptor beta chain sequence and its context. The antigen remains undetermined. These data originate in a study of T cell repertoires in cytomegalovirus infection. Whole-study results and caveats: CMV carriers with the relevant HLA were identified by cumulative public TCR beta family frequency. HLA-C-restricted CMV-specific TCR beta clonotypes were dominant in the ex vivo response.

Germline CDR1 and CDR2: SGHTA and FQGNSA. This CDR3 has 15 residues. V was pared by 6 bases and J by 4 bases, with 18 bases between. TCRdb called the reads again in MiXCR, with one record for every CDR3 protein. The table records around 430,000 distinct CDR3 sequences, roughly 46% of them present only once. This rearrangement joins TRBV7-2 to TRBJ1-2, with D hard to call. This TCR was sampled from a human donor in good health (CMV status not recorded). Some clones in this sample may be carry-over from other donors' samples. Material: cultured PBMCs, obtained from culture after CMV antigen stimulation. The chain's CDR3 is CASSPEWDHPYGYTF. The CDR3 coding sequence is TGTGCCAGCAGTCCCGAATGGGATCACCCCTATGGCTACACCTTC.